One and the same sample provided the 18 T cell receptor beta chains below, sequenced in a study of technical replicates of blood from a handful of donors. Generated by immunoSEQ multiplex PCR, the TCRdb table keeps only in-frame clones and is missing some. The table shows approximately 80,000 clones, with 89% occurring only once. Material for sequencing was T cells isolated from PBMCs. Source of these receptors: a human donor in good health.

V and J are TRBV9 and TRBJ1-1; D gene uncertain. CDR3 length equals 15 residues. Germline V CDR1 and CDR2: SGDLS, YYNGEE. Trimming removed 3 bases at V and 3 bases at J, with 15 bases between. The DNA for the CDR3 is TGTGCCAGCAGCGGGACCAAATGGGAGGACACTGAAGCTTTCTTT. Translating gives CASSGTKWEDTEAFF.

This chain uses TRBV19 with TRBJ2-3; D is perhaps TRBD2 (5 bases). The CDR3 has 18 amino acids. Trimming cost V 4 bases and J 0 bases, with 20 bases left between them. The germline CDR1 and CDR2 sequences are LNHDA and SQIVND (reference sequence). Here the CDR3 DNA reads TGTGCCAGTAGTAGCCCCCGCGGGTCGGGAAGAAGCACAGATACGCAGTATTTT. Encoded protein: CASSSPRGSGRSTDTQYF. The full variable domain, rest sourced from reference TRBV19 and TRBJ2-3, is DGGITQSPKYLFRKEGQNVTLSCEQNLNHDAMYWYRQDPGQGLRLIYYSQIVNDFQKGDIAEGYSVSREKKESFPLTVTSAQKNPTAFYLCASSSPRGSGRSTDTQYFGPGTRLTVL.

Concerning this clone itself: At one end, the junction sequence differs from germline, possibly due to a read error. The chain uses TRBV19 and TRBJ1-1; no reliable D call. This CDR3 is built from 14 residues. Germline CDR1 LNHDA, CDR2 SQIVND (reference sequence). The CDR3 DNA follows: TGTGCCAGTAGTCTAGAGGGAGGGAACACTGAAGCTTTCTTT. It specifies CASSLEGGNTEAFF.

This chain joins TRBV29-1 and TRBJ1-5, with TRBD1 identical over 8 bases. The V and J ends lost 5 bases and 10 bases, in that order; junction bases with no gene match: 10. Germline V gene sequence: CDR1 SQVTM, CDR2 ANQGSEA. The CDR3 has 13 residues. In DNA form, the CDR3 reads TGCAGCGTTCAGGGGGCATCGGGGCAACCCCAGCATTTT. Its protein product is CSVQGASGQPQHF.

This clone was seen just once. Compared with germline, one end of the junction differs, possibly owing to a read error. The chain uses TRBV7-7 and TRBJ2-1, with D perhaps TRBD2 (5 bases). The germline CDR1 and CDR2 sequences are SSHAT and FNYEAQ (reference sequence). The CDR3 is made up of 15 amino acids. This chain's CDR3 is CASSSGGLDYNEQFF. The CDR3 DNA follows: TGTGCTAGCAGCTCGGGCGGGCTAGACTACAATGAGCAGTTCTTC.

The chain links TRBV5-8 to TRBJ2-1, with TRBD2 as a possible D gene (5 bases). This CDR3 has 13 amino acids. Germline V gene lookup returns CDR1 SGHTS and CDR2 YDEGEE. Trimming stripped 4 bases from V and 4 bases from J, with 9 bases between. In DNA, the CDR3 is TGTGCCAGCAGCCCGGGATTATACAATGAGCAGTTCTTC. Translated: CASSPGLYNEQFF.

The V gene is TRBV5-6, the J gene TRBJ2-1, with a possible D match to TRBD2 (6 bases). The V end lost 3 bases, the J end lost 0 bases, and 13 bases lay between the germline ends. The CDR3 is 16 residues long. Per germline, CDR1 SGHDT and CDR2 YYEEEE. The CDR3 sequence: CASSYLGLSSYNEQFF. The CDR3 DNA reads as TGTGCCAGCAGCTACTTGGGACTGAGCTCCTACAATGAGCAGTTCTTC. The whole variable domain, remainder taken from reference TRBV5-6 and TRBJ2-1, is DAGVTQSPTHLIKTRGQQVTLRCSPKSGHDTVSWYQQALGQGPQFIFQYYEEEERQRGNFPDRFSGHQFPNYSSELNVNALLLGDSALYLCASSYLGLSSYNEQFFGPGTRLTVL.

V is TRBV6-5 and J is TRBJ2-7, with D uncertain. V was trimmed by 0 bases and J by 6 bases, leaving 9 bases between them. Germline assignment: CDR1 MNHEY and CDR2 SVGAGI. There are 13 residues in the CDR3. CDR3 nucleotide sequence: TGTGCCAGCAGTTACTCGGTAGCTGGCGAGCAGTACTTC. It codes for CASSYSVAGEQYF.

V is TRBV27 and J is TRBJ2-1, with D tentatively TRBD1 (6 bases). Trimming removed 2 bases from V and 9 bases from J, with 14 bases in between. This CDR3 contains 14 residues. CDR1 is MNHEY and CDR2 is SMNVEV in the germline V gene (reference sequence). CDR3 in amino acids: CASSLNRASAEQFF. The DNA of the CDR3 is TGTGCCAGCAGTTTAAACAGGGCCTCGGCTGAGCAGTTCTTC.

The chain combines TRBV28 with TRBJ2-1; 12 bases line up with TRBD2. Germline trimming cut 6 bases from V and 7 bases from J; bases unmatched to any gene: 4. In germline, CDR1 is MDHEN, CDR2 SYDVKM. CDR3 length: 14 amino acids. The CDR3 loop is CASRPGLAGNEQFF. The CDR3 coding sequence is TGTGCCAGCAGACCCGGACTAGCGGGAAATGAGCAGTTCTTC.

V gene TRBV10-2 combines with J gene TRBJ2-2; 10 nucleotides agree with TRBD2. The CDR3 totals 15 residues. Trimming removed 6 bases from V and 3 bases from J; junction bases left unmatched: 4. Germline V gene sequence: CDR1 WSHSY, CDR2 SAAADI. The CDR3: CASSGLAAYTGELFF. Here the CDR3 DNA reads TGCGCCAGCAGCGGACTAGCGGCCTACACCGGGGAGCTGTTTTTT.

CDR3 in amino acids: CASRDRVENTIYF. The DNA of the CDR3 is TGTGCCAGCCGAGACAGGGTAGAAAACACCATATATTTT. J is TRBJ1-3 and V is TRBV7-3; TRBD1 matches 7 bases. Germline V gives CDR1 SGHTA, CDR2 FQGTGA. The CDR3 loop spans 13 amino acids. V gave up 8 bases and J gave up 6 bases; unmatched junction bases: 7.

V usage is TRBV6-6 and J usage is TRBJ1-2; TRBD1 aligns across 9 bases. The CDR3 covers 14 residues. Losses at the gene ends were 2 bases for V and 6 bases for J; bases not matched to a gene: 4. Germline CDR1 is MNHNY and CDR2 is SVGAGI (reference sequence). CDR3 sequence: CASSYGGQGHGYTF. The CDR3 nucleotides are TGTGCCAGCAGTTACGGGGGACAGGGACATGGCTACACCTTC.

The chain has TRBV29-1 and TRBJ2-1; a possible D gene is TRBD2 (6 bases). V lost 7 bases and J lost 7, with 14 bases in between. The CDR3 consists of 12 residues. The germline V gene encodes CDR1 SQVTM and CDR2 ANQGSEA. CDR3 sequence (DNA): TGCAGCGACGGGACTGGGAGGAATGAGCAGTTCTTC. It codes for CSDGTGRNEQFF.

This chain uses TRBV27 with TRBJ1-2; TRBD1 matches 7 bases. Germline assignment: CDR1 MNHEY and CDR2 SMNVEV (reference sequence). The CDR3 is made up of 16 amino acids. V lost 3 bases and J lost 1; bases outside the gene matches: 8. The CDR3, as DNA: TGTGCCAGCAGTTTTTTGGGGACAGACCTTAACTATGGCTACACCTTC. This encodes CASSFLGTDLNYGYTF.

The chain combines TRBV7-3 with TRBJ2-1; TRBD2 aligns across 9 bases. The germline CDR1 and CDR2 sequences are SGHTA and FQGTGA. The CDR3 sequence is 15 residues long. J lost 8 bases, V lost 3 bases, and 8 bases had no gene match. In DNA form, the CDR3 reads TGTGCCAGCAGCTTGGATAGCGGGAGCTCGGATGAGCAGTTCTTC. This sequence encodes CASSLDSGSSDEQFF. Full variable domain (outside the CDR3, taken from reference TRBV7-3 and TRBJ2-1): GAGVSQTPSNKVTEKGKYVELRCDPISGHTALYWYRQSLGQGPEFLIYFQGTGAADDSGLPNDRFFAVRPEGSVSTLKIQRTERGDSAVYLCASSLDSGSSDEQFFGPGTRLTVL.

The chain uses TRBV9 and TRBJ2-7; 7 nucleotides match TRBD1. Germline V gene lookup returns CDR1 SGDLS and CDR2 YYNGEE. The CDR3 spans 14 residues. The V segment lost 2 bases and the J segment 2 bases; nucleotides outside the gene matches: 4. CDR3 region: CASSVGTAAYEQYF. The CDR3 DNA reads TGTGCCAGCAGCGTTGGGACAGCCGCCTACGAGCAGTACTTC.

This chain uses TRBV12-5 with TRBJ1-2, with TRBD1 matching over 8 bases. After removal of 1 base from V and 8 bases from J, the junction contained 6 bases not matched to a gene. From germline, CDR1 is LGHNT and CDR2 FRNRAP. The CDR3 is 14 amino acids. The CDR3 nucleotides read TGTGCTAGTGGTTTGGGGACAGGGTTCGAGGGCTACACCTTC. This gives the protein CASGLGTGFEGYTF.